In its sample, the clone carrying this T cell receptor beta chain was seen a few times. Its antigen is still unknown. This sample stems from a study of T-cell memory formation after mild COVID-19. Trimming pared 6 bases from V and 9 bases from J, leaving 15 bases between. The CDR3 is 14 amino acids. Germline loops: CDR1 ENHRY, CDR2 SYGVKD. TCRdb analysed the 5' RACE reads with MiXCR anew, one entry per CDR3 protein. The profile covers approximately 340,000 distinct CDR3 sequences, with 15% appearing a single time and about 22% taken by the ten largest. The study, taken as a whole, reports: Some clones that responded turned up in pre-infection memory, which suggests that cross-reactive memory joined in.

The clonotype comes from a man younger than 30 who had mild COVID-19 (a few samples of this study predate the infection). Cell type and time point are not known. The specimen sequenced was PBMCs or a T cell subset sorted from them (not recorded which). J is TRBJ1-6 and V is TRBV10-3; tentatively, D is TRBD1 (5 bases). The CDR3 DNA reads TGTGCCATCAGCCCGGGGGAGTCGATTTCACCCCTCCACTTT. Amino acids: CAISPGESISPLHF.